This T cell receptor (beta chain) was identified during a study of response to subunit inactivated influenza vaccine. CDR1 and CDR2 from the germline V gene are MGHDK and SYGVNS. The CDR3 has 15 residues. The germline V and J ends were trimmed by 3 bases and 7 bases, with 18 bases remaining between them. MiXCR, applied by TCRdb to the RT-PCR reads, yields one record per CDR3 protein. The table records fewer than 800,000 distinct CDR3 sequences, around 14% of them present only once. This chain joins TRBV25-1 and TRBJ2-5; D perhaps matches TRBD1 (6 bases). Sequencing used PBMCs from blood, obtained roughly 12 days after vaccination. This receptor was obtained from a man in his forties or fifties who received an inactivated influenza vaccine. The CDR3 loop reads CASSDMRMVGGTQYF. As DNA, the CDR3 is TGTGCCAGCAGTGATATGCGGATGGTAGGGGGGACCCAGTACTTC.